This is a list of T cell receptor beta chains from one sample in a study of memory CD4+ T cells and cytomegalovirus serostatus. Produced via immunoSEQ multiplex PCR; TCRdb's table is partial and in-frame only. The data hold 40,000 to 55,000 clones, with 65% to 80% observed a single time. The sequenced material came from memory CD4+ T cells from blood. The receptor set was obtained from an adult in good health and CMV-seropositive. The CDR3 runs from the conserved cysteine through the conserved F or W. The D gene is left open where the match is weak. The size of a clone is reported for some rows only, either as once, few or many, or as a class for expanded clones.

CDR3nt: TGTGCCAGCAGCCCGCAGGACAATGAGCAGTTCTTC
CDR3aa: CASSPQDNEQFF
abundance: .
v_gene: TRBV9
d_gene: .
j_gene: TRBJ2-1

CDR3nt: TGCGCCAGCGGAGGACAGGGGTTTTCACCCCTCCACTTT
CDR3aa: CASGGQGFSPLHF
abundance: .
v_gene: TRBV10-2
d_gene: TRBD1
j_gene: TRBJ1-6

CDR3nt: TGTGCCAGCAGCTCCCGGGACCTCTACGAGCAGTACTTC
CDR3aa: CASSSRDLYEQYF
abundance: few
v_gene: TRBV5-4
d_gene: .
j_gene: TRBJ2-7

CDR3nt: TGTGCCATCAGTGCAAAAGCCGGGACAGTCTCCTACGAGCAGTACTTC
CDR3aa: CAISAKAGTVSYEQYF
abundance: .
v_gene: TRBV10-3
d_gene: TRBD1
j_gene: TRBJ2-7

CDR3nt: TGTGCCACCAGCAGAGATCGCGACGGTCAGCCCCAGCATTTT
CDR3aa: CATSRDRDGQPQHF
abundance: .
v_gene: TRBV15
d_gene: .
j_gene: TRBJ1-5

CDR3nt: TGTGCCATCATGCGACAGGGGGACACTGAAGCTTTCTTT
CDR3aa: CAIMRQGDTEAFF
abundance: .
v_gene: TRBV10-3
d_gene: TRBD1
j_gene: TRBJ1-1

CDR3nt: TGTGCCAGCAGTCCAACAGCTACGAGCTCCTACGAGCAGTACTTC
CDR3aa: CASSPTATSSYEQYF
abundance: once
v_gene: TRBV27
d_gene: .
j_gene: TRBJ2-7

CDR3nt: TGTGCCAGCAGCAGAACAGTCCTCTCTGGAAACACCATATATTTT
CDR3aa: CASSRTVLSGNTIYF
abundance: once
v_gene: TRBV13
d_gene: .
j_gene: TRBJ1-3

CDR3nt: TGTGCCAGCGGGGTATTCGACAGGGCCCAGTACTTC
CDR3aa: CASGVFDRAQYF
abundance: .
v_gene: TRBV7-2
d_gene: TRBD1
j_gene: TRBJ2-7

CDR3nt: TGTGCCTGGAGTGTAGGGAGCAGAGTAGCCACAGATACGCAGTATTTT
CDR3aa: CAWSVGSRVATDTQYF
abundance: .
v_gene: TRBV30
d_gene: .
j_gene: TRBJ2-3

CDR3nt: TGTGCCAGCAGCTTCGGGACTAGCGGGAGAAGACGGGGAGATACGCAGTATTTT
CDR3aa: CASSFGTSGRRRGDTQYF
abundance: few
v_gene: TRBV7-2
d_gene: TRBD2
j_gene: TRBJ2-3

CDR3nt: TGTGCCATCAGTGATTCGACGACGGCGGAAAAAACCCAGTACTTC
CDR3aa: CAISDSTTAEKTQYF
abundance: .
v_gene: TRBV10-3
d_gene: .
j_gene: TRBJ2-5

CDR3nt: TGTGCCAGCAGCCCTTTGTTGCCTAACACTGAAGCTTTCTTT
CDR3aa: CASSPLLPNTEAFF
abundance: .
v_gene: TRBV28
d_gene: .
j_gene: TRBJ1-1

CDR3nt: TGTGCCAGTAGTACAACAGGGGGAACGGGCGAGCAGTACTTC
CDR3aa: CASSTTGGTGEQYF
abundance: .
v_gene: TRBV19
d_gene: TRBD1
j_gene: TRBJ2-7

CDR3nt: TGTGCCAGCAGCTCGTCTATGACCAAAAACATTCAGTACTTC
CDR3aa: CASSSSMTKNIQYF
abundance: .
v_gene: TRBV9
d_gene: .
j_gene: TRBJ2-4

CDR3nt: TGCGCCAGCAGCCAAGCTGCCGGGACGGGGTCTTTACGTGAGCAGTTCTTC
CDR3aa: CASSQAAGTGSLREQFF
abundance: .
v_gene: TRBV4-1
d_gene: .
j_gene: TRBJ2-1

CDR3nt: TGTGCCAGTAGTCGGGGACAGGGAGAGACCCAGTACTTC
CDR3aa: CASSRGQGETQYF
abundance: .
v_gene: TRBV19
d_gene: TRBD1
j_gene: TRBJ2-5

CDR3nt: TGTGCCTGGGCCCGGGGCCCAGTCAACAATGAGCAGTTCTTC
CDR3aa: CAWARGPVNNEQFF
abundance: .
v_gene: TRBV30
d_gene: .
j_gene: TRBJ2-1

CDR3nt: TGTGCCAGCTGTATTACAGGACCTTATAGCAATCAGCCCCAGCATTTT
CDR3aa: CASCITGPYSNQPQHF
abundance: once
v_gene: TRBV6-6
d_gene: .
j_gene: TRBJ1-5

CDR3nt: TGTGCCAGCAGTGACTCGCCGAACACTGAAGCTTTCTTT
CDR3aa: CASSDSPNTEAFF
abundance: .
v_gene: TRBV2
d_gene: .
j_gene: TRBJ1-1

CDR3nt: TGTGCCATCAGTGAGAATGACAGGGGGCGAATGAACACTGAAGCTTTCTTT
CDR3aa: CAISENDRGRMNTEAFF
abundance: .
v_gene: TRBV10-3
d_gene: TRBD1
j_gene: TRBJ1-1

CDR3nt: TGTGCCAGCAGTATAAACCCCGCCGGGACACCAAATGGCTACACCTTC
CDR3aa: CASSINPAGTPNGYTF
abundance: .
v_gene: TRBV28
d_gene: .
j_gene: TRBJ1-2

CDR3nt: TGTGCCAGCAGCTTACGCACGGGGCCGGGAAGGTACACCGGGGAGCTGTTTTTT
CDR3aa: CASSLRTGPGRYTGELFF
abundance: .
v_gene: TRBV7-8
d_gene: .
j_gene: TRBJ2-2

CDR3nt: TGTGCCAGCTCACCCTCGGACAGGGGCACTGAAGCTTTCTTT
CDR3aa: CASSPSDRGTEAFF
abundance: once
v_gene: TRBV18
d_gene: TRBD1
j_gene: TRBJ1-1

CDR3nt: TGTGCCAGTAGTACGACAGGGGGCCAGGAAAAACTGTTTTTT
CDR3aa: CASSTTGGQEKLFF
abundance: .
v_gene: TRBV19
d_gene: TRBD1
j_gene: TRBJ1-4

CDR3nt: TGTGCCAGCAGCTCTCACCGTACGGGGGCCAACGTCCTGACTTTC
CDR3aa: CASSSHRTGANVLTF
abundance: .
v_gene: TRBV7-3
d_gene: .
j_gene: TRBJ2-6